A selection of T cell receptor beta chains follows, all from one sample in a study of blood T cell repertoires in COVID-19. Sequencing was performed with immunoSEQ multiplex PCR; in TCRdb, only in-frame clones are kept and a portion is missing. Altogether around 99,000 clones are present, around four fifths being singletons, with the ten largest covering about 20%. Sequenced material: peripheral blood. The source is a woman aged 55-70 years with acute or convalescent COVID-19. Each CDR3 is given with its conserved first and last residue. The order of the fields is J gene, V gene, clone size, D gene, CDR3 DNA, CDR3 protein. A D gene is named only where the DNA matches it firmly. Clone size, where shown, is once, few, many, or a class for clones that have expanded.

TRBJ1-1	TRBV10-3	once	TRBD1	TGTGCCATCAGGAAACCCGGGGGACAGGGAGCTTTCTTT	CAIRKPGGQGAFF
TRBJ2-7	TRBV29-1	.	TRBD2	TGCAGCGTTGAGGATCCTAGCGGGAGGACGAGCGACGAGCAGTACTTC	CSVEDPSGRTSDEQYF
TRBJ2-7	TRBV2	few	TRBD2	TGTGCCAGCAGTCAAAGACTAGCGGGAAACGAGCAGTACTTC	CASSQRLAGNEQYF
TRBJ2-4	TRBV28	once	TRBD2	TGTGCCAGCAGTCCGAGCGGGGGTAACATTCAGTACTTC	CASSPSGGNIQYF
TRBJ1-3	TRBV14	.	TRBD1	TGTGCCAGTGCCGACAAGGGGGCCCGAAACACCATATATTTT	CASADKGARNTIYF
TRBJ2-1	TRBV4-2	.	.	TGTGCCAGCAGCCAAGCATCTAGGTTAATTGATGAGCAGTTCTTC	CASSQASRLIDEQFF
TRBJ1-2	TRBV6-5	.	.	TGTGCCAGCGCCCTCTACCCCGGGAACTATGGCTACACCTTC	CASALYPGNYGYTF
TRBJ2-7	TRBV5-6	.	TRBD1	TGTGCCAGCAGCATCCGGGACAGGGGTCCCTACGAGCAGTACTTC	CASSIRDRGPYEQYF
TRBJ2-4	TRBV18	.	TRBD2	TGTGCCAGCTCACTCTTCCCGGGACTAGCGGAGCTAGCCAAAAACATTCAGTACTTC	CASSLFPGLAELAKNIQYF
TRBJ2-3	TRBV5-4	.	TRBD2	TGTGCCAGCAGCACCCGAACGGGAGGGCCGACAGATACGCAGTATTTT	CASSTRTGGPTDTQYF
TRBJ1-3	TRBV2	.	.	TGTGCCAGCAGTGAACTTTTAGGGGCCTCTGGAAACACCATATATTTT	CASSELLGASGNTIYF
TRBJ2-2	TRBV5-5	.	TRBD1	TGTGCCAGCGCCGGGACAGGGGGCCCCGGGGAGCTGTTTTTT	CASAGTGGPGELFF
TRBJ2-3	TRBV28	.	.	TGTGCCAGCAGTTTTCGGGATCGGACCTACCCAGATACGCAGTATTTT	CASSFRDRTYPDTQYF
TRBJ2-5	TRBV7-7	.	TRBD1	TGTGCTAGCAGCTTAGACAGGGATGAGACCCAGTACTTC	CASSLDRDETQYF
TRBJ2-2	TRBV18	.	.	TGTGCCAGCTCACCTTTGACAGGAAACACCGGGGAGCTGTTTTTT	CASSPLTGNTGELFF
TRBJ1-5	TRBV14	.	.	TGTGCCGGCCCGTACAGGGTTAGCAATCAGCCCCAGCATTTT	CAGPYRVSNQPQHF
TRBJ1-6	TRBV7-8	.	TRBD1	TGTGCCAGCAGCTTATGGGACAGGGATCCACCCCTCCACTTT	CASSLWDRDPPLHF
TRBJ1-3	TRBV28	.	TRBD1	TGTGCCACCAGGGGGGGGCTCTCTGGAAACACCATATATTTT	CATRGGLSGNTIYF
TRBJ1-5	TRBV6-6	.	TRBD1	TGTGCCAGCGGTCTGGGACAGGGGTTAAGCAATCAGCCCCAGCATTTT	CASGLGQGLSNQPQHF
TRBJ2-3	TRBV6-4	.	.	TGTGCCAGCAGTGACTCCGCGGGGTCCACAGATACGCAGTATTTT	CASSDSAGSTDTQYF
TRBJ2-7	TRBV5-1	once	.	TGCGCCAGCAGCCCCGGGTCAACGGACGAGCAGTACTTC	CASSPGSTDEQYF
TRBJ2-1	TRBV30	.	.	TGTGCCTGGAGTGTACTTGAGAATGAGCAGTTCTTC	CAWSVLENEQFF
TRBJ2-7	TRBV9	.	TRBD1	TGTGCCAGCAGCGTAGGATCGGGACAGACCTACGGGCAGTACTTC	CASSVGSGQTYGQYF
TRBJ2-2	TRBV5-1	.	TRBD2	TGCGCCACCTCCGGGACTAGAGCCCCCGGGGAGCTGTTTTTT	CATSGTRAPGELFF
TRBJ1-5	TRBV4-1	.	.	TGCGCCAGCAACCTTGCGCCGGGGAGCAATCAGCCCCAGCATTTT	CASNLAPGSNQPQHF
TRBJ2-4	TRBV5-4	.	.	TGTGCCAGCAGCTTGGCAGGGGCCAAAAACATTCAGTACTTC	CASSLAGAKNIQYF
TRBJ1-5	TRBV19	.	TRBD1	TGTGCCAGTAGTGAACGACAGGGTGGGCAGCCCCAGCATTTT	CASSERQGGQPQHF
TRBJ1-4	TRBV18	.	.	TGTGCCAGCTCTCAGGACGGGGGGACCTTGTTTTTT	CASSQDGGTLFF